The 19 T cell receptor beta chains reported below all come from one sample, sequenced in a study of T cell repertoires in cytomegalovirus infection. TCRdb recomputed calls from the reads with MiXCR, one row per CDR3 protein. The sample includes roughly 800,000 distinct CDR3 sequences, just under 30% seen only once; the top ten take around 13%. Antigens of these TCRs are unknown. The specimen comprised cultured CD8+ T cells from PBMCs, sampled from culture after CMV antigen stimulation. The receptors shown here come from a human donor in good health (CMV status not recorded). Some clones in this sample may be carry-over from other donors' samples.

This rearrangement joins TRBV6-5 to TRBJ2-7; D not certain. V lost 2 bases and J 0 bases, leaving 8 bases between the germline ends. The CDR3 loop spans 14 amino acids. CDR1 is MNHEY, CDR2 SVGAGI, per germline. The CDR3 DNA follows: TGTGCCAGCAGTTACCTTGACGGCTCCTACGAGCAGTACTTC. It encodes CASSYLDGSYEQYF.

This clonotype was recorded a few times. This chain connects TRBV4-1 to TRBJ2-2; D gene uncertain. The CDR3 has 14 amino acids. V shed 4 bases and J shed 2 bases, with 8 bases lying between them. CDR1 is MGHRA, CDR2 YSYEKL, per germline. The CDR3 region is CASSPNRNTGELFF. CDR3 DNA: TGCGCCAGCAGCCCTAACAGAAACACCGGGGAGCTGTTTTTT.

This chain uses TRBV19 with TRBJ2-7; D call uncertain. The CDR3 length is 13 residues. Germline V lookup: CDR1 LNHDA, CDR2 SQIVND (reference sequence). Trimming shortened V by 5 bases and J by 0 bases, and 8 bases separated the two germline ends. CDR3 loop: CASSPQGSYEQYF. CDR3 nucleotide sequence: TGTGCCAGTAGTCCCCAAGGCTCCTACGAGCAGTACTTC. The whole variable domain, remainder taken from reference TRBV19 and TRBJ2-7, is DGGITQSPKYLFRKEGQNVTLSCEQNLNHDAMYWYRQDPGQGLRLIYYSQIVNDFQKGDIAEGYSVSREKKESFPLTVTSAQKNPTAFYLCASSPQGSYEQYFGPGTRLTVT.

V usage is TRBV5-4 and J usage is TRBJ1-1, with 8 bases matching TRBD1. CDR1 and CDR2 (germline): SGHNT, YYREEE (reference sequence). V was clipped by 0 bases and J by 3 bases; unmatched bases: 4. The CDR3 is 15 amino acids. The CDR3 loop reads CASSLVGQGYTEAFF. In DNA, the CDR3 is TGTGCCAGCAGCTTGGTTGGACAGGGTTACACTGAAGCTTTCTTT. Complete variable domain (other parts from reference TRBV5-4 and TRBJ1-1): ETGVTQSPTHLIKTRGQQVTLRCSSQSGHNTVSWYQQALGQGPQFIFQYYREEENGRGNFPPRFSGLQFPNYSSELNVNALELDDSALYLCASSLVGQGYTEAFFGQGTRLTVV.

This clonotype appeared a few times. The chain employs TRBV7-9 and TRBJ2-5; D gene unclear. The V gene's germline CDR1 is SEHNR and CDR2 FQNEAQ (reference sequence). This CDR3 is 14 amino acids long. Trimming pared 5 bases from V and 1 base from J, leaving 11 bases between. Here the CDR3 DNA reads TGTGCCAGCAGCCCGCCTCAAATCCAAGAGACCCAGTACTTC. Translating gives CASSPPQIQETQYF.

This clonotype was seen more than once but under ten times. The J gene is TRBJ2-6, the V gene TRBV4-2; D gene ambiguous. The CDR3 totals 20 residues. Deletions cut 2 bases from V and 0 bases from J, with 20 bases between. Germline-derived CDR1 and CDR2 are LGHNA and YNFKEQ. Here the CDR3 DNA reads TGTGCCAGCAGCCAAAGAGGCAGGTCACCTGACAACTCTGGGGCCAACGTCCTGACTTTC. As protein: CASSQRGRSPDNSGANVLTF.

This clonotype turned up a few times. The V and J genes are TRBV10-2 and TRBJ1-2, with D hard to call. Germline CDR1 WSHSY, CDR2 SAAADI. The CDR3 runs to 13 residues. V gave up 2 bases and J gave up 7 bases, with 11 bases separating them. CDR3 in DNA: TGCGCCAGCAGTGAGGCCTTGGGAGTTGGCTACACCTTC. This sequence encodes CASSEALGVGYTF.

The chain recombines TRBV10-3 with TRBJ1-2; D is undetermined. The V end was cut by 6 bases, the J end by 2 bases, with 16 bases between. CDR1 is ENHRY and CDR2 is SYGVKD in the germline V gene. The CDR3 is made up of 15 amino acids. CDR3: CAIRGYGNGNYGYTF. As DNA, the CDR3 is TGTGCCATCAGGGGGTACGGGAACGGAAACTATGGCTACACCTTC.

This clonotype has more than one count but fewer than ten. V and J are TRBV6-1 and TRBJ1-5; TRBD1 matches 7 bases. Trimming took 8 bases from V and 6 from J; bases not matched to a gene: 10. This CDR3 has 14 amino acids. CDR1 MNHNS and CDR2 SASEGT come from the germline V gene. This CDR3 is CASSIKGAPQPQHF. The CDR3 nucleotides read TGTGCCAGCTCAATAAAGGGGGCCCCTCAGCCCCAGCATTTT.

The chain has TRBV2 and TRBJ1-5; D uncertain. There are 13 residues in the CDR3. CDR1 is SNHLY and CDR2 is FYNNEI in the germline V gene. Trimming pared 9 bases from V and 3 bases from J, leaving 12 bases between. This chain's CDR3 is CASKDRVNQPQHF. The CDR3 coding sequence is TGTGCCAGTAAGGACCGCGTCAATCAGCCCCAGCATTTT.

V and J are TRBV27 and TRBJ2-5; 8 bases are a match to TRBD2. CDR1 MNHEY and CDR2 SMNVEV come from the germline V gene (reference sequence). Losses at the gene ends were 4 bases for V and 5 bases for J; bases not matched to a gene: 12. The CDR3 loop spans 16 amino acids. CDR3 loop: CASSSLRVAGQETQYF. For the CDR3, the DNA is TGTGCCAGCAGTTCTCTCCGGGTAGCGGGGCAGGAGACCCAGTACTTC.

This clonotype was seen more than once but under ten times. The genes are TRBV6-1 and TRBJ2-7; D is unresolved. CDR1 is MNHNS, CDR2 SASEGT, per germline. V shed 8 bases and J shed 1 base, with 15 bases lying between them. The CDR3 is made up of 14 amino acids. CDR3 nucleotides: TGTGCCAGCCTTGGCCTAACCTCATCCTACGAGCAGTACTTC. This encodes CASLGLTSSYEQYF.

This sequence joins TRBV27 and TRBJ2-7, with TRBD1 as a possible D gene (5 bases). CDR1 and CDR2 from the germline V gene are MNHEY and SMNVEV (reference sequence). Trimming removed 3 bases from V and 4 bases from J, with 7 bases in between. This CDR3 is built from 12 residues. CDR3 loop: CASSFRVYEQYV. CDR3 in DNA: TGTGCCAGCAGTTTCAGGGTTTACGAGCAGTACGTC.

This clonotype was seen ten or more times. The V gene is TRBV12-3 or TRBV12-4, the J gene TRBJ2-5; D tentatively reads TRBD1 or TRBD2 (6 bases each). V lost 3 bases to trimming and J lost 10 bases, with 9 bases between them. The CDR3 consists of 11 residues. This CDR3 is CASSFRGDQYF. CDR3 in DNA: TGTGCCAGCAGTTTTAGGGGGGACCAGTACTTC.

The V call is TRBV7-8, the J call TRBJ2-3, with D perhaps TRBD1 (5 bases). The germline gives CDR1 SGHVS, CDR2 FQNEAQ. The V gene lost 3 bases and the J gene lost 3 bases, with 13 bases spanning the gap. The CDR3 covers 15 residues. CDR3 coding DNA: TGTGCCAGCAGCTTTAGGTCAGGGATGACAGATACGCAGTATTTT. Translation gives CASSFRSGMTDTQYF.

This clonotype occurred a few times. The chain links TRBV7-9 to TRBJ2-5; the D gene is possibly TRBD1 (6 bases). Germline CDR1 is SEHNR and CDR2 is FQNEAQ (reference sequence). Trimming cost V 1 base and J 5 bases, with 20 bases left between them. This CDR3 has 17 amino acids. For the CDR3, the DNA is TGTGCCAGCAGCTTAGAGAGCGCGGGCAGGGGAAGGGAGACCCAGTACTTC. Protein: CASSLESAGRGRETQYF.

This chain uses TRBV12-3 or TRBV12-4 with TRBJ2-2; 13 nucleotides align to TRBD2. CDR3 length: 16 amino acids. Losses at the gene ends were 5 bases for V and 8 bases for J; bases not matched to a gene: 8. CDR3 amino acids: CASSPSGLAGAGELFF. For the CDR3, the DNA is TGTGCCAGCAGTCCATCCGGACTAGCGGGGGCTGGGGAGCTGTTTTTT.

This clonotype came up a few times. The chain joins TRBV6-1 to TRBJ2-7; D gene ambiguous. Germline V lookup: CDR1 MNHNS, CDR2 SASEGT. The V and J ends lost 3 bases and 3 bases respectively, with 9 bases between them. CDR3 length equals 13 residues. The CDR3 here is CASSEGKSYEQYF. The CDR3 DNA follows: TGTGCCAGCAGTGAGGGTAAGAGCTACGAGCAGTACTTC.

This clonotype appeared many times. The chain is built from TRBV5-6 and TRBJ2-7; 7 positions match TRBD1. The CDR3 extends over 14 amino acids. CDR1 SGHDT and CDR2 YYEEEE come from the germline V gene. The trim removed 2 bases at V and 1 base at J, leaving 3 bases unmatched. For the CDR3, the DNA is TGTGCCAGCAGCTTTGGGACAGCATCCTACGAGCAGTACTTC. Translated: CASSFGTASYEQYF.